Listed below are T cell receptor beta chains from one sample, sequenced in a study of spatial heterogeneity in lung cancer. TCRdb passed the 5' RACE reads through MiXCR, listing each CDR3 protein once. Found here are under 100,000 distinct CDR3 sequences, around 10% of them singletons; the top ten hold 6% to 7.5%. The sequencing here drew on PBMCs, taken at surgery. The origin of the receptors is a male donor with early-stage non-small cell lung cancer. The conserved cysteine and the conserved F or W are not part of the CDR3 here. D genes are given only for firm matches.

V,length,D,CDR3
TRBV19,14,NA,ASSIVSGSGANVLT
TRBV5-1,11,NA,ASSSPENTEAF
TRBV29-1,11,NA,SVGADTDSPLH
TRBV20-1,10,NA,SASPIYNEQF
TRBV5-1,12,TRBD1,ASSLNRGPYEQY
TRBV20-1,13,NA,SAPGTRNRNQPQH
TRBV10-3,12,TRBD1,ATGRQGVNTEAF
TRBV9,12,NA,ASSPGQRNSPLH
TRBV9,14,NA,ASSVEIARSTDTQY
TRBV7-6,14,NA,ASSLGQRYSNQPQH
TRBV7-2,11,NA,ASSLEVQETQY
TRBV7-8,12,NA,ASSFTGTIYEQF
TRBV15,14,NA,ATSRRSGLPQETQY
TRBV6-1,13,TRBD2,ASGPGSGGTGEQF
TRBV7-3,12,NA,ASSLGTHSYEQY
TRBV6-6,12,TRBD2,ASSPGGDFYEQY
TRBV5-1,11,NA,ASSWTANTEAF
TRBV29-1,11,NA,SVARQPQETQY
TRBV12-3/TRBV12-4,13,TRBD1,ASSFPQGASYEQY
TRBV5-1,11,TRBD1,ASSWDSEYGYT
TRBV24-1,11,NA,ATSEPSQETQY
TRBV18,14,NA,ASSPRGSPGANVLT
TRBV15,12,NA,ATSRVVNTGELF
TRBV20-1,10,NA,SAGTGSYGYT
TRBV9,12,NA,ASSVGGYQETQY
TRBV29-1,13,NA,SVENRQLGTDTQY
TRBV29-1,8,NA,SVEVETQY
TRBV6-5,13,TRBD1,ASSFRQGENNEQF
TRBV12-3/TRBV12-4,13,TRBD2,ASSGTSGKTGELF
TRBV6-6,13,TRBD1,ASRLTGGSKQPQH
TRBV10-3,12,TRBD2,AIKGQRESNEQF
TRBV3-1,9,TRBD2,ASSQGGLEF
TRBV9,13,NA,ASSVDPNPRYEQY
TRBV6-5,12,NA,ASSLDSFTDTQY
TRBV29-1,11,TRBD1,SATGVPDYEQY
TRBV7-9,9,NA,ASSLELEQF
TRBV10-3,15,TRBD2,AISQQTSGSGADTQY
TRBV6-5,11,NA,ASSYTWEDTQY
TRBV19,13,NA,ASSLDRLANYGYT
TRBV7-2,11,NA,ASSLLEGGEQY
TRBV20-1,12,TRBD1,SARVSTGGPEAF
TRBV13,13,NA,ASSSFDSRGETQY
TRBV18,16,NA,ASSPLQPGGSSGNTIY
TRBV7-6,10,NA,ASSFVTGGLF
TRBV25-1,14,TRBD2,ASSDRLAGAIDTQY
TRBV6-6,12,TRBD2,ASSYAGGLETQY
TRBV20-1,9,NA,SARGSTEAF
TRBV6-2/TRBV6-3,12,NA,ASRTGLFGEKLF
TRBV5-4,11,NA,ASSLRRDHEQF
TRBV6-1,15,TRBD2,ASSVTSGRRVTDTQY
TRBV25-1,11,NA,ASSYGSTDTQY
TRBV10-2,13,NA,ASSESIQNTGELF
TRBV4-3,14,NA,ASSQGAGAPSYEQY
TRBV7-2,13,NA,ASSLGGVINQPQH
TRBV7-9,12,NA,ASRMGQWGSPLH